A selection of T cell receptor beta chains follows, all from one sample in a study of early stage breast cancer tumors. The protocol was immunoSEQ multiplex PCR, while the TCRdb copy is restricted to in-frame clones and leaves out a portion. There are tens of thousands of clones in the sample; 70% to 90% occur only once, and 9% to 9.5% lies in the top ten. Source material: blood. The receptors here all came from a person aged 45-65 years with breast cancer. The CDR3 runs from the conserved cysteine through the conserved F or W. A D gene is named only where the DNA matches it firmly. The size of a clone is reported for some rows only, either as once, few or many, or as a class for expanded clones.

- | - | TRBJ2-7 | TRBV10-1 | CASSGTGDQSYEQYF | TGCGCCAGCAGTGGGACTGGGGACCAATCCTACGAGCAGTACTTC
once | TRBD2 | TRBJ2-3 | TRBV6-4 | CASSVRGGGADTQYF | TGTGCCAGCAGTGTACGGGGGGGTGGCGCAGATACGCAGTATTTT
- | TRBD2 | TRBJ2-2 | TRBV6-4 | CASSDFSAGGPTGELFF | TGTGCCAGCAGTGACTTTTCGGCGGGGGGGCCGACCGGGGAGCTGTTTTTT
- | TRBD1 | TRBJ2-5 | TRBV5-6 | CASSLPGTGQETQYF | TGTGCCAGCAGCTTGCCCGGGACAGGGCAAGAGACCCAGTACTTC
- | TRBD1 | TRBJ2-7 | TRBV5-1 | CASSGSYGTGSSYEQYF | TGCGCCAGCAGCGGATCATATGGGACAGGGAGCTCCTACGAGCAGTACTTC
- | - | TRBJ1-1 | TRBV2 | CASSAGRSEAFF | TGTGCCAGCAGTGCCGGACGGTCTGAAGCTTTCTTT
- | TRBD1 | TRBJ1-2 | TRBV9 | CASSTIPDRAPYGYTF | TGTGCCAGCAGCACAATACCGGACAGGGCACCCTATGGCTACACCTTC
once | - | TRBJ1-1 | TRBV4-1 | CASSQGSRRNTEAFF | TGCGCCAGCAGCCAAGGTAGCCGGAGAAACACTGAAGCTTTCTTT
- | TRBD1 | TRBJ2-7 | TRBV28 | CASRGQGVDEQYF | TGTGCCAGCAGAGGACAGGGGGTCGACGAGCAGTACTTC
- | TRBD1 | TRBJ2-7 | TRBV6-6 | CASSSRDSAYEQYF | TGTGCCAGCAGTTCCCGGGACAGCGCCTACGAGCAGTACTTC
- | - | TRBJ1-5 | TRBV28 | CASSPGGDNQPQHF | TGTGCCAGCAGTCCTGGGGGGGACAATCAGCCCCAGCATTTT
- | - | TRBJ1-6 | TRBV18 | CASTTGDSPLHF | TGTGCCAGCACGACGGGGGACTCACCCCTCCACTTT
- | TRBD2 | TRBJ2-7 | TRBV7-2 | CASSSSGEAYEQYF | TGTGCCAGCAGCTCTAGCGGAGAGGCCTACGAGCAGTACTTC
- | - | TRBJ2-7 | TRBV2 | CASVPGPLENEQYF | TGTGCCAGCGTTCCCGGGCCCCTCGAGAACGAGCAGTACTTC
- | - | TRBJ2-1 | TRBV5-1 | CASRLETGLTNNEQFF | TGCGCCAGCAGATTGGAGACAGGACTTACGAACAATGAGCAGTTCTTC
- | - | TRBJ2-7 | TRBV4-1 | CASSQVGDPRGYF | TGCGCCAGCAGCCAGGTAGGGGACCCCCGAGGGTACTTC
once | - | TRBJ1-2 | TRBV9 | CASSPEIASGYTF | TGTGCCAGCAGCCCGGAGATAGCAAGTGGCTACACCTTC
- | - | TRBJ1-5 | TRBV6-1 | CASSERPQFSSNQPQHF | TGTGCCAGCAGTGAGAGGCCACAATTCAGTAGCAATCAGCCCCAGCATTTT
- | - | TRBJ1-2 | TRBV5-4 | CASSSTNRKNYGYTF | TGTGCCAGCAGCTCGACTAACAGGAAGAACTATGGCTACACCTTC
- | TRBD2 | TRBJ2-1 | TRBV4-1 | CASSPEGLATNNEQFF | TGCGCCAGCAGCCCAGAGGGACTAGCGACCAACAATGAGCAGTTCTTC
- | - | TRBJ2-7 | TRBV5-4 | CASSLAPASHEQYF | TGTGCCAGCAGCTTGGCCCCAGCGTCCCACGAGCAGTACTTC
- | - | TRBJ2-5 | TRBV21-1 | CASSTDQYF | TGTGCCAGCAGCACGGACCAGTACTTC